The clone carrying this T cell receptor beta chain was seen a few times. The antigen is unknown. These data belong to a study of T cells after yellow fever vaccination. On the study more broadly: Low-cell-number fractions were prepared with SMART-Seq v4 Ultra Low Input.

Conversion of TCR transcripts into cDNA relied on 5'RACE template switching, which added a universal primer site and UMIs. TCRdb re-called the 5' RACE reads through MiXCR, storing one row per CDR3 protein. The sample shows hundreds of thousands of distinct CDR3 sequences, about 12% of them seen only once. Overall study results and limits: Post-booster samples contained most primary-vaccination clones (more than 95% CD4, around 89% CD8).

The source material was PBMCs, sampled on the day of the yellow fever booster vaccination. This clonotype was obtained from a man between 25 and 39 years old who received the YFV17D yellow fever vaccine.

The CDR3 DNA sequence: TGCACCAGCAGCCAAGCTAGAAAGCCATATAGCAATCAGCCCCAGCATTTT. This sequence encodes CTSSQARKPYSNQPQHF. The V and J genes are TRBV1 and TRBJ1-5. TRBV1 represents a pseudogene. This CDR3 has 17 amino acids.